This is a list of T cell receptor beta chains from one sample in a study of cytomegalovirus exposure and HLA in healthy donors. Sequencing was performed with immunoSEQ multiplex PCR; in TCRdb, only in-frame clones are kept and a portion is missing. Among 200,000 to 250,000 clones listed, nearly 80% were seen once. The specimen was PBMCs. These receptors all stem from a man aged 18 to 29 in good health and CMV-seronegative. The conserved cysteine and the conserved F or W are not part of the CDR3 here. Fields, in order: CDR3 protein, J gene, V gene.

CDR3 protein: ASSLPTGNTEAF
J gene: TRBJ1-1
V gene: TRBV5-6

CDR3 protein: ASSTRTGYGYT
J gene: TRBJ1-2
V gene: TRBV7-9

CDR3 protein: ASSLDGGSQPQH
J gene: TRBJ1-5
V gene: TRBV11-3

CDR3 protein: SGGQGVETQY
J gene: TRBJ2-5
V gene: TRBV29-1

CDR3 protein: ASRGRPSYEQY
J gene: TRBJ2-7
V gene: TRBV28

CDR3 protein: SVGNFDRDQPQH
J gene: TRBJ1-5
V gene: TRBV29-1

CDR3 protein: AWSVDGRGKPKETQISGANVLT
J gene: TRBJ2-6
V gene: TRBV30

CDR3 protein: ASSSSRVTEAF
J gene: TRBJ1-1
V gene: TRBV7-2

CDR3 protein: ASSPLGGSRDEQF
J gene: TRBJ2-1
V gene: TRBV28

CDR3 protein: ASRLPGFGEQY
J gene: TRBJ2-7
V gene: TRBV6-4

CDR3 protein: ASSIWQGNSGELF
J gene: TRBJ2-2
V gene: TRBV19

CDR3 protein: ASNAQSPSTDTQY
J gene: TRBJ2-3
V gene: TRBV5-1

CDR3 protein: ASNPLKREGGYQETQY
J gene: TRBJ2-5
V gene: TRBV28

CDR3 protein: ASSQDALSYEQY
J gene: TRBJ2-7
V gene: TRBV4-2

CDR3 protein: ASTSGHCGTVYEQY
J gene: TRBJ2-7
V gene: TRBV7-7

CDR3 protein: SVLGAGRDYGYT
J gene: TRBJ1-2
V gene: TRBV29-1

CDR3 protein: SVEDQAGLREQY
J gene: TRBJ2-7
V gene: TRBV29-1

CDR3 protein: ASSQELVANTGELF
J gene: TRBJ2-2
V gene: TRBV4-3

CDR3 protein: ASTLGLAVNTGELF
J gene: TRBJ2-2
V gene: TRBV4-2

CDR3 protein: ASSFFGGNYGYT
J gene: TRBJ1-2
V gene: TRBV5-5

CDR3 protein: ASSGTGGFQEQY
J gene: TRBJ2-7
V gene: TRBV19

CDR3 protein: SSSLVAGTGRNNEQF
J gene: TRBJ2-1
V gene: TRBV7-9

CDR3 protein: ATSTAGANYGYT
J gene: TRBJ1-2
V gene: TRBV15

CDR3 protein: ASSLALSGAGGPNEQF
J gene: TRBJ2-1
V gene: TRBV7-2

CDR3 protein: ASSTGGQGVDLF
J gene: TRBJ1-4
V gene: TRBV7-2

CDR3 protein: ASSPDTWTGMTDTQY
J gene: TRBJ2-3
V gene: TRBV7-9

CDR3 protein: ASSGRLASNYGYT
J gene: TRBJ1-2
V gene: TRBV19

CDR3 protein: ASSRRTEPYEQY
J gene: TRBJ2-7
V gene: TRBV5-4

CDR3 protein: ASSLDPVGNIQY
J gene: TRBJ2-4
V gene: TRBV5-4

CDR3 protein: ASSLDPSGNSPLH
J gene: TRBJ1-6
V gene: TRBV7-2

CDR3 protein: ASSFYGQAGGASPLH
J gene: TRBJ1-6
V gene: TRBV28

CDR3 protein: ASGPGQGITDTQY
J gene: TRBJ2-3
V gene: TRBV12-5

CDR3 protein: ASSPSPTEAF
J gene: TRBJ1-1
V gene: TRBV5-1

CDR3 protein: ASSWLSGEYEQY
J gene: TRBJ2-7
V gene: TRBV7-2

CDR3 protein: ASSVQTASYGYT
J gene: TRBJ1-2
V gene: TRBV9

CDR3 protein: ASSFTRGYEQY
J gene: TRBJ2-7
V gene: TRBV5-4

CDR3 protein: ASSYLLSGANVLT
J gene: TRBJ2-6
V gene: TRBV6-5

CDR3 protein: ASSLYRDRGPSTRYEQY
J gene: TRBJ2-7
V gene: TRBV27

CDR3 protein: SVLYLIQGSDTQY
J gene: TRBJ2-3
V gene: TRBV29-1

CDR3 protein: ASSLGQLDTQY
J gene: TRBJ2-3
V gene: TRBV7-3

CDR3 protein: ASSPGRDEKLF
J gene: TRBJ1-4
V gene: TRBV18

CDR3 protein: ASSLRGPLAGGPNTGELF
J gene: TRBJ2-2
V gene: TRBV11-3

CDR3 protein: ASSLEMGQPQH
J gene: TRBJ1-5
V gene: TRBV11-1

CDR3 protein: ASHVAPNTEAF
J gene: TRBJ1-1
V gene: TRBV27

CDR3 protein: ASSPDIVNTEAF
J gene: TRBJ1-1
V gene: TRBV6-5

CDR3 protein: ASSVDPTGGPYEQY
J gene: TRBJ2-7
V gene: TRBV9

CDR3 protein: ASSLEAGSGY
J gene: TRBJ2-7
V gene: TRBV7-9

CDR3 protein: AWSVGTENQPQH
J gene: TRBJ1-5
V gene: TRBV30

CDR3 protein: ASSEVPGKGYGYT
J gene: TRBJ1-2
V gene: TRBV6-1

CDR3 protein: ASSLGTSGANEQF
J gene: TRBJ2-1
V gene: TRBV4-1

CDR3 protein: ASSGPGQGGGLF
J gene: TRBJ1-4
V gene: TRBV6-5

CDR3 protein: ASSSQGEQTGNTIY
J gene: TRBJ1-3
V gene: TRBV18

CDR3 protein: ASSYTPGREGGKQY
J gene: TRBJ2-7
V gene: TRBV28

CDR3 protein: ASSVGRDNSPLH
J gene: TRBJ1-6
V gene: TRBV9

CDR3 protein: ASSLEGRGGPEAF
J gene: TRBJ1-1
V gene: TRBV5-8

CDR3 protein: ASSPPGLGGMDTQY
J gene: TRBJ2-3
V gene: TRBV14

CDR3 protein: SANRGHEQY
J gene: TRBJ2-7
V gene: TRBV20-1

CDR3 protein: ASSSTLGQGANEKLF
J gene: TRBJ1-4
V gene: TRBV5-4